This TCR beta chain was observed in a study of T cells in Graves' hyperthyroidism and ophthalmopathy. Template material for amplifying TCR beta CDR3 regions consisted of RNA transcripts. An initial round of RT-PCR targeting the TCR CDR3 relied on the HTBI primer set. TCRdb reprocessed the multiplex PCR reads via MiXCR and lists one record per CDR3 protein. This table has approximately 740,000 distinct CDR3 sequences, 13% to 15% appearing once. In its sample, this clonotype was seen a few times. V lost 2 bases to trimming and J lost 6 bases; unmatched junction nucleotides: 7. The CDR3 extends over 15 amino acids. Germline CDR1 is LGHNA and CDR2 is YSLEER.

The rearrangement joins TRBV4-3 to TRBJ2-1; 7 bases are a match to TRBD2. Input material: blood. The sequence came from a woman under 30 with Graves' hyperthyroidism. Here the CDR3 reads CASSQIGLESNEQFF. The CDR3, as DNA: TGCGCCAGCAGCCAAATCGGACTAGAGAGCAATGAGCAGTTCTTC.